Shown below are 24 T cell receptor beta chains from a single sample sequenced in a study of beta chain features in type 1 diabetes. Since all of the isolated RNA was reverse transcribed, expressed TCRB transcripts were what got sequenced. Libraries were prepared by immunoSEQ multiplex PCR; TCRdb keeps only in-frame clonotypes and omits some of them. This repertoire shows about 360,000 clones, around an eighth found once; its top ten account for about 0.018%. Sequencing was done on a sample of naive CD4+ T cells from blood. These receptors originate from a man between 18 and 29 years old in good health.

This clone was recorded a few times. The chain uses TRBV11-2 and TRBJ2-5; maybe TRBD2 (6 bases). The CDR3 has 14 residues. Germline loops: CDR1 SGHAT, CDR2 FQNNGV. The germline V and J ends were trimmed by 3 bases and 4 bases, with 12 bases remaining between them. CDR3 residues: CASSFGAGRETQYF. The CDR3 coding sequence is TGTGCCAGCAGCTTCGGCGCGGGACGAGAGACCCAGTACTTC.

This chain joins TRBV6-5 and TRBJ1-2, with D hard to call. Trimming removed 0 bases from V and 4 bases from J, with 9 bases in between. CDR3 size: 14 residues. Germline values: CDR1 MNHEY, CDR2 SVGAGI. The CDR3 DNA reads as TGTGCCAGCAGTTACTCCTCCGGAGCCTATGGCTACACCTTC. Translating gives CASSYSSGAYGYTF.

V is TRBV7-3 and J is TRBJ2-5; D is uncertain. V was pared by 2 bases and J by 5 bases, with 9 bases between. This CDR3 contains 13 residues. Germline V gives CDR1 SGHTA, CDR2 FQGTGA. The CDR3 nucleotides are TGTGCCAGCAGCTTATCACGGGTGGAGACCCAGTACTTC. Translating it yields CASSLSRVETQYF.

The chain joins TRBV7-9 to TRBJ1-1; D remains unclear. Germline V gives CDR1 SEHNR, CDR2 FQNEAQ (reference sequence). The CDR3 totals 13 residues. The ends were cut back, 5 bases at V and 1 base at J, with 8 bases in the middle. The CDR3 is CASSVQENTEAFF. DNA for the CDR3: TGTGCCAGCAGCGTACAAGAGAACACTGAAGCTTTCTTT.

The CDR3, as DNA: TGTGCCAGCAGCCATAAACACCCTAGCACAGATACGCAGTATTTT. This codes for CASSHKHPSTDTQYF. This chain joins TRBV7-2 and TRBJ2-3; D not certain. This CDR3 spans 15 amino acids. With 5 bases removed from V and 0 bases from J, the gap between germline ends came to 12 bases. CDR1 is SGHTA, CDR2 FQGNSA, per germline.

The chain is built from TRBV28 and TRBJ1-5; D is possibly TRBD1 (6 bases). Trimming took off 3 bases at V and 7 bases at J, with 16 bases between the two ends. There are 15 residues in the CDR3. Per germline, CDR1 MDHEN and CDR2 SYDVKM. The CDR3 reads CASSFGGGARQPQHF. Here the CDR3 DNA reads TGTGCCAGCAGTTTTGGGGGGGGCGCGAGGCAGCCCCAGCATTTT. The full variable domain, with the rest looked up from reference TRBV28 and TRBJ1-5, is DVKVTQSSRYLVKRTGEKVFLECVQDMDHENMFWYRQDPGLGLRLIYFSYDVKMKEKGDIPEGYSVSREKKERFSLILESASTNQTSMYLCASSFGGGARQPQHFGDGTRLSIL.

V usage is TRBV7-2 and J usage is TRBJ2-4; D is possibly TRBD1 (8 bases). The V end was cut by 5 bases, the J end by 4 bases, with 12 bases between. CDR3 length: 14 residues. CDR1 and CDR2 from the germline V gene are SGHTA and FQGNSA. CDR3 DNA sequence: TGTGCCAGCAGCACACAGGGGGGGAAAAACATTCAGTACTTC. Protein sequence: CASSTQGGKNIQYF.

This clone showed up just a few times. The V and J genes are TRBV9 and TRBJ2-7; 8 bases map to TRBD2. From germline, CDR1 is SGDLS and CDR2 YYNGEE. The V and J ends lost 0 bases and 1 base, in that order; junction bases with no gene match: 15. This CDR3 is built from 19 residues. This chain's CDR3 is CASSVEASGGTGWSYEQYF. CDR3 coding DNA: TGTGCCAGCAGCGTAGAGGCGAGCGGGGGAACCGGTTGGTCCTACGAGCAGTACTTC.

This clone came up a few times. The chain combines TRBV4-3 with TRBJ2-2; tentatively, D is TRBD1 (6 bases). The germline V and J ends were trimmed by 4 bases and 2 bases, with 26 bases remaining between them. Per the germline V gene, CDR1 is LGHNA and CDR2 is YSLEER. CDR3 length: 20 residues. CDR3 amino acids: CASSPDPDSPSTLNTGELFF. The CDR3 DNA sequence: TGCGCCAGCAGCCCAGACCCGGACAGCCCCTCGACTCTCAACACCGGGGAGCTGTTTTTT.

The rearrangement links TRBV4-1 to TRBJ2-7, with a tentative D call TRBD2 (6 bases). The V and J ends lost 4 bases and 4 bases respectively, with 17 bases between them. Germline lookup yields CDR1 MGHRA and CDR2 YSYEKL. The CDR3 is 15 residues long. The CDR3 here is CASSLSSLAGYEQYF. The CDR3 DNA reads TGCGCCAGCAGCCTAAGCTCCCTCGCGGGATACGAGCAGTACTTC.

This clone has more than one count but fewer than ten. The chain couples TRBV4-2 to TRBJ2-3, with 10 bases lining up with TRBD2. The CDR3 has 15 amino acids. Germline values: CDR1 LGHNA, CDR2 YNFKEQ. Trimming took 3 bases from V and 3 from J; bases not matched to a gene: 3. The CDR3 region has the DNA TGTGCCAGCAGCCATCTAGCGGGGGTAACAGATACGCAGTATTTT. Its protein product is CASSHLAGVTDTQYF.

This clone was found a few times. V is TRBV4-3 and J is TRBJ1-4; 8 nucleotides agree with TRBD1. Germline lookup yields CDR1 LGHNA and CDR2 YSLEER. This CDR3 has 14 residues. V lost 6 bases and J lost 4; bases outside the gene matches: 4. CDR3 DNA: TGCGCCAGCAGTGACAGGGGAAGTAATGAAAAACTGTTTTTT. Protein sequence: CASSDRGSNEKLFF.

This chain links TRBV6-1 with TRBJ2-1; 11 bases agree with TRBD2. Unmatched junction bases numbered 11, after V lost 3 bases and J lost 7 bases. Germline V lookup: CDR1 MNHNS, CDR2 SASEGT. The length of the CDR3 is 17 residues. This chain's CDR3 is CASSDVVRTSGRNEQFF. CDR3 bases: TGTGCCAGCAGTGATGTCGTACGGACTAGCGGGCGTAATGAGCAGTTCTTC.

The V gene is TRBV20-1, the J gene TRBJ1-4; D not certain. V was pared by 4 bases and J by 8 bases, with 5 bases between. Germline V gene data show CDR1 as DFQATT and CDR2 as SNEGSKA (reference sequence). The CDR3 extends over 10 amino acids. The CDR3 here is CSAKREKLFF. CDR3 sequence (DNA): TGCAGTGCTAAGAGAGAAAAACTGTTTTTT.

This clone was seen a few times. V usage is TRBV28 and J usage is TRBJ1-2; D ambiguous. In germline, CDR1 is MDHEN, CDR2 SYDVKM. Trimming removed 4 bases from V and 3 bases from J, with 18 bases in between. CDR3 length: 16 residues. For the CDR3, the DNA is TGTGCCAGCAGTTCACCGGGAATCCCCTCCTACTATGGCTACACCTTC. This encodes CASSSPGIPSYYGYTF.

The chain carries TRBV28 and TRBJ1-3; D is undetermined. The germline V gene has CDR1 MDHEN and CDR2 SYDVKM. This CDR3 has 12 residues. V shed 7 bases and J shed 4 bases, with 8 bases lying between them. As DNA, the CDR3 is TGTGCCAGCAACGAGAACGGAAACACCATATATTTT. It codes for CASNENGNTIYF.

This chain's CDR3 is CASSVLAGSSYNEQFF. The CDR3 nucleotides are TGTGCCAGCAGCGTACTTGCGGGGAGCTCCTACAATGAGCAGTTCTTC. J is TRBJ2-1 and V is TRBV9; TRBD2 might be the D (6 bases). The V and J ends lost 1 base and 0 bases respectively, with 11 bases between them. CDR3 length: 16 residues. CDR1 and CDR2 (germline): SGDLS, YYNGEE.

The chain couples TRBV28 to TRBJ2-7, with 8 bases aligning to TRBD1. The CDR3 runs to 14 residues. V lost 5 bases to trimming and J lost 3 bases; unmatched junction nucleotides: 6. CDR1 is MDHEN and CDR2 is SYDVKM in the germline V gene. In DNA, the CDR3 is TGTGCCAGCAGTGTGACAGGGGACGGCTACGAGCAGTACTTC. This sequence encodes CASSVTGDGYEQYF.

The chain carries TRBV29-1 and TRBJ1-1, with a tentative D call TRBD1 (5 bases). Germline-derived CDR1 and CDR2 are SQVTM and ANQGSEA. CDR3 length: 10 amino acids. V was pared by 4 bases and J by 10 bases, with 10 bases between. The CDR3 coding sequence is TGCAGCGTTGTAGGGGTAGGAGCTTTCTTT. Protein sequence: CSVVGVGAFF.

The sample holds one count of this clone. The V gene is TRBV5-6, the J gene TRBJ1-2; TRBD1 matches 9 bases. Germline V lookup: CDR1 SGHDT, CDR2 YYEEEE. This CDR3 spans 14 amino acids. V was pared by 4 bases and J by 4 bases, with 5 bases of the junction left unmatched. The CDR3 reads CASSLGDRAYGYTF. The CDR3 region has the DNA TGTGCCAGCAGCCTGGGGGACAGGGCCTATGGCTACACCTTC.

Only a few counts were recorded for this clone. This chain links TRBV29-1 with TRBJ2-7; no definite D call. V was trimmed by 7 bases and J by 3 bases, leaving 4 bases between them. CDR1 and CDR2 from the germline V gene are SQVTM and ANQGSEA. The CDR3 runs 9 residues. The CDR3, as DNA: TGCAGCGACTTCTACGAGCAGTACTTC. Encoded protein: CSDFYEQYF.

The chain employs TRBV30 and TRBJ1-2; D ambiguous. CDR3 length equals 12 residues. V was pared by 2 bases and J by 4 bases, with 8 bases between. Per the germline V gene, CDR1 is GTSNPN and CDR2 is SVGIG (reference sequence). The CDR3 region has the DNA TGTGCCTGGAGTCGGGTATCCTATGGCTACACCTTC. It encodes CAWSRVSYGYTF.

This sequence joins TRBV7-9 and TRBJ1-2; a weak D match, TRBD1 (5 bases). Germline-derived CDR1 and CDR2 are SEHNR and FQNEAQ (reference sequence). CDR3 length: 14 residues. Trimming shortened V by 6 bases and J by 8 bases, and 19 bases separated the two germline ends. The CDR3 region has the DNA TGTGCCAGCAGACGTACCGGGGCCCTAGCGGGCTACACCTTC. Translated: CASRRTGALAGYTF.

The chain recombines TRBV28 with TRBJ1-1; 7 bases map to TRBD1. Per the germline V gene, CDR1 is MDHEN and CDR2 is SYDVKM. The CDR3 consists of 13 residues. V dropped 5 bases and J dropped 12; count of bases not matched to a gene: 12. Here the CDR3 reads CASSPPGQKFPFF. CDR3 DNA sequence: TGTGCCAGCAGTCCGCCGGGACAGAAATTCCCTTTCTTT. The full variable domain, with the rest looked up from reference TRBV28 and TRBJ1-1, is DVKVTQSSRYLVKRTGEKVFLECVQDMDHENMFWYRQDPGLGLRLIYFSYDVKMKEKGDIPEGYSVSREKKERFSLILESASTNQTSMYLCASSPPGQKFPFFGQGTRLTVV.